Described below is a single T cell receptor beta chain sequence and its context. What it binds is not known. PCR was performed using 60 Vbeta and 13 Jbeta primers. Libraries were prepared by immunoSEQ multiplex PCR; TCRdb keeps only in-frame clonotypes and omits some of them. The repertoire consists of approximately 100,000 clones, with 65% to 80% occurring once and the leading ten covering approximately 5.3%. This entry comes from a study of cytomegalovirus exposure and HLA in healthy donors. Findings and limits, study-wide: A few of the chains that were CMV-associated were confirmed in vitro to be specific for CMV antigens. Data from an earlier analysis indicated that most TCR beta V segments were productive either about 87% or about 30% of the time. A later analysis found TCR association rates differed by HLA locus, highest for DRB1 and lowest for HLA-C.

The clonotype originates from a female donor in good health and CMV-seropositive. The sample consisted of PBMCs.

CDR3: CASSLGGRTDTQYF. CDR3 nucleotide sequence: TGTGCCAGCAGCTTAGGGGGGCGCACAGATACGCAGTATTTT. The rearrangement joins TRBV13 to TRBJ2-3; tentative D call: TRBD1 (5 bases). Germline V gives CDR1 PRHDT, CDR2 FYEKMQ (reference sequence). The CDR3 is made up of 14 amino acids. Trimming stripped 0 bases from V and 1 base from J, with 5 bases between. Based on the CDR3 plus reference TRBV13 and TRBJ2-3, the full variable domain is AAGVIQSPRHLIKEKRETATLKCYPIPRHDTVYWYQQGPGQDPQFLISFYEKMQSDKGSIPDRFSAQQFSDYHSELNMSSLELGDSALYFCASSLGGRTDTQYFGPGTRLTVL.